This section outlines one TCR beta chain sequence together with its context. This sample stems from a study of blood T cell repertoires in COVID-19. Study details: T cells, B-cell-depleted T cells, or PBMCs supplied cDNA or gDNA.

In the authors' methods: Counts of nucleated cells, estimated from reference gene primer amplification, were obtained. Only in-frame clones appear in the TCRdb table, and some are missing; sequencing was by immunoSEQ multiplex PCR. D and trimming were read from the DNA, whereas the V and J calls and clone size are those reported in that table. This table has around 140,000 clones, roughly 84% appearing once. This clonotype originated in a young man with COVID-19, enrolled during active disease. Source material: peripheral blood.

Here the CDR3 DNA reads TGTGCCAGCAGCTTAGCGCGGGACAGGCAAATAGATTCAACTAATGAAAAACTGTTTTTT. This gives the protein CASSLARDRQIDSTNEKLFF. The chain couples TRBV13 to TRBJ1-4, with 8 bases identical to TRBD1. V trimming: 1 base; J trimming: 0 bases; junction bases outside the gene matches: 13. This CDR3 is 20 amino acids long. CDR1 and CDR2 from the germline V gene are PRHDT and FYEKMQ (reference sequence).